This T cell receptor beta chain was sequenced in a study of blood T cell repertoires in COVID-19. The assay was immunoSEQ multiplex PCR, and TCRdb's table has in-frame clones only and misses some. Counted here are more than 300,000 clones, over 70% occurring once; the ten biggest clones make up more than 5%. CDR1 and CDR2 (germline): SGHRS, YFSETQ. Trimming removed 4 bases at V and 6 bases at J, with 13 bases between. The CDR3 runs to 13 residues. Sequencing was done on a sample of peripheral blood. The chain recombines TRBV5-1 with TRBJ1-2; D gene uncertain. The TCR comes from a woman in her fifties or sixties with COVID-19, enrolled during active disease. CDR3 loop: CASSPGASHGYTF. The DNA of the CDR3 is TGCGCCAGCAGCCCGGGAGCCTCCCATGGCTACACCTTC.